The 5 T cell receptor beta chains below were found in one sample sequenced in a study of shared clonotypes between healthy human individuals. Profiling relied on immunoSEQ multiplex PCR, and the TCRdb table lists in-frame clones only, not all of them. The data hold about 1,800,000 clones, with about 95% observed a single time. Naive CD8 cells lacked CD45RO, underwent positive selection for CCR7 and left out terminally differentiated effector memory CD45RA+ cells. Input material: naive CD8+ T cells sorted from blood. The receptor source for this set is a man aged 18 to 30 in good health.

Concerning this clone: Sequence at one end of the junction differs from germline and may be a read error. The J gene is TRBJ1-6, the V gene TRBV6-5; 7 bases map to TRBD1. The V gene's germline CDR1 is MNHEY and CDR2 SVGAGI. The CDR3 has 13 residues. The CDR3 spells CASSQGEDSTLHF. The CDR3 region has the DNA TGTGCCAGCAGCCAGGGGGAAGATTCAACCCTCCACTTT.

CDR3 residues: CASSPTSDLGGYTF. The CDR3 nucleotides are TGTGCCAGCAGCCCGACTTCGGACCTGGGAGGCTACACCTTC. This chain links TRBV7-9 with TRBJ1-2, with D hard to call. This CDR3 is 14 amino acids long. V dropped 5 bases and J dropped 8 bases, with 18 bases sitting between them. Germline CDR1 and CDR2: SEHNR and FQNEAQ (reference sequence). The whole variable domain, remainder taken from reference TRBV7-9 and TRBJ1-2, is DTGVSQNPRHKITKRGQNVTFRCDPISEHNRLYWYRQTLGQGPEFLTYFQNEAQLEKSRLLSDRFSAERPKGSFSTLEIQRTEQGDSAMYLCASSPTSDLGGYTFGSGTRLTVV.

The chain has TRBV5-1 and TRBJ2-7, with unresolved D. The CDR3 contains 15 residues. V gave up 0 bases and J gave up 0 bases, with 10 bases separating them. Germline CDR1 reads SGHRS; CDR2 reads YFSETQ. The CDR3, as DNA: TGCGCCAGCAGCTTGGATCGAGACATCTCCTACGAGCAGTACTTC. It yields the protein CASSLDRDISYEQYF.

This clone appeared a few times. The junction and the germline gene differ at one end; a read error may be behind it. The chain combines TRBV7-7 with TRBJ2-1, with TRBD2 matching over 14 bases. The CDR3 spans 15 residues. Germline CDR1 is SSHAT and CDR2 is FNYEAQ (reference sequence). The CDR3 nucleotides are TGTGCTAGCAGCCCGGGACTAGCGGGAGCCCATGAGCAGTTCTTC. Its protein is CASSPGLAGAHEQFF. The variable domain in full, with the rest retrieved from reference TRBV7-7 and TRBJ2-1, is GAGVSQSPRYKVTKRGQDVTLRCDPISSHATLYWYQQALGQGPEFLTYFNYEAQPDKSGLPSDRFSAERPEGSISTLTIQRTEQRDSAMYRCASSPGLAGAHEQFFGPGTRLTVL.

A word on this clone: Other DNA sequences in this specimen translate into the identical CDR3. This sequence joins TRBV11-2 and TRBJ1-2, with D perhaps matching TRBD1 (5 bases). CDR1 is SGHAT and CDR2 is FQNNGV in the germline V gene. This CDR3 spans 13 amino acids. Trimming removed 5 bases at V and 1 base at J, with 8 bases between. CDR3 sequence reads: CASSPGGNYGYTF. The CDR3 coding sequence is TGTGCCAGCAGCCCGGGGGGTAACTATGGCTACACCTTC.